The entry below describes one T cell receptor beta chain. The table came from immunoSEQ multiplex PCR; TCRdb's copy has only in-frame clones and leaves some out. The table lists about 230,000 clones, 87% of them singletons. This record belongs to a study of blood T cell repertoires in COVID-19. Study in general: COVID-19 samples collected from the United States, Italy and Spain covered acute and convalescent phases.

The germline gives CDR1 SSHAT, CDR2 FNYEAQ (reference sequence). Trimming removed 1 base from V and 5 bases from J; junction bases left unmatched: 10. The CDR3 has 16 amino acids. The sequenced sample consisted of PBMCs or T cells enriched from blood (not recorded which). The sequence was obtained from a man aged 25 to 45 who had recovered from COVID-19. This chain joins TRBV7-7 and TRBJ2-7; 8 nucleotides align to TRBD1. In nucleotides, the CDR3 is TGTGCCAGCAGCTTAGTTTCGGACAGGGCCTTTAACGAGCAGTACTTC. Amino acids: CASSLVSDRAFNEQYF.